The 23 T cell receptor beta chains given below trace back to one sample, sequenced in a study of blood T cell repertoires in COVID-19. Assay: immunoSEQ multiplex PCR; the TCRdb copy retains only in-frame clones and omits some. The table records 68,000 or so clones, around 84% of them present only once. Sequenced sample: peripheral blood. These receptors originate from a man in his fifties with acute or convalescent COVID-19.

The CDR3 DNA sequence: TGTGCCAGCTCACCACGGGGGACAGGGTTGGACGAGCAGTACTTC. It specifies CASSPRGTGLDEQYF. V gene TRBV18 combines with J gene TRBJ2-7; 9 positions match TRBD1. Germline CDR1 KGHSH, CDR2 LQKENI. The length of the CDR3 is 15 residues. Trimming cost V 1 base and J 5 bases; bases outside gene matches: 6.

This sequence joins TRBV5-4 and TRBJ2-1, with TRBD2 identical over 9 bases. Germline trimming cut 0 bases from V and 4 bases from J; bases unmatched to any gene: 5. The CDR3 is 16 amino acids. Germline V lookup: CDR1 SGHNT, CDR2 YYREEE (reference sequence). Here the CDR3 DNA reads TGTGCCAGCAGCTTGGACCTAGCGGGGACGTACAATGAGCAGTTCTTC. This sequence encodes CASSLDLAGTYNEQFF.

This chain uses TRBV18 with TRBJ2-1; a possible D gene is TRBD2 (6 bases). The CDR3 spans 13 residues. Germline values: CDR1 KGHSH, CDR2 LQKENI. The V and J ends lost 6 bases and 7 bases respectively, with 13 bases between them. CDR3 nucleotides: TGTGCCAGCTCCCCGCCGACTAGGAATGAGCAGTTCTTC. Translation: CASSPPTRNEQFF.

The chain recombines TRBV28 with TRBJ1-6; 7 nucleotides match TRBD1. The germline V gene encodes CDR1 MDHEN and CDR2 SYDVKM. The CDR3 totals 15 residues. With V trimmed by 7 bases and J by 6 bases, 9 bases remained unmatched. CDR3 region: CASIPQDRTNSPLHF. The CDR3 DNA reads as TGTGCCAGCATCCCGCAGGACAGGACTAATTCACCCCTCCACTTT.

The DNA of the CDR3 is TGTGCCAGCAAGCGGGAGAACTACGAGCAGTACTTC. Translating gives CASKRENYEQYF. The chain has TRBV2 and TRBJ2-7, with 8 nucleotides matching TRBD2. The CDR3 loop spans 12 amino acids. Trimming took 7 bases from V and 3 from J; bases not matched to a gene: 2. Germline V gives CDR1 SNHLY, CDR2 FYNNEI.

This chain uses TRBV28 with TRBJ1-5, with D hard to call. The CDR3 is made up of 13 amino acids. Germline loops: CDR1 MDHEN, CDR2 SYDVKM. Trimming took 7 bases from V and 4 from J, leaving 11 bases between them. The CDR3 region is CASTVRRNQPQHF. CDR3 DNA: TGTGCCAGCACCGTGAGAAGAAATCAGCCCCAGCATTTT.

The chain has TRBV13 and TRBJ2-7; TRBD1 might be the D (5 bases). The CDR3 is made up of 13 amino acids. Per the germline V gene, CDR1 is PRHDT and CDR2 is FYEKMQ (reference sequence). V dropped 5 bases and J dropped 7 bases, with 15 bases sitting between them. The CDR3 here is CASSQGTTGEQYF. As DNA, the CDR3 is TGTGCCAGCAGCCAGGGTACGACTGGGGAGCAGTACTTC.

The rearrangement uses TRBV7-2 and TRBJ2-7; 10 bases align to TRBD2. Unmatched junction bases numbered 7, after V lost 5 bases and J lost 0 bases. The CDR3 is 16 residues long. CDR1 and CDR2 from the germline V gene are SGHTA and FQGNSA. CDR3 coding DNA: TGTGCCAGCAGCGCTTCCTTAGCGGGGGGCTCCTACGAGCAGTACTTC. This encodes CASSASLAGGSYEQYF.

The chain links TRBV12-2 to TRBJ2-7; TRBD2 is the table's D call, not checked against the DNA. TRBV12-2 has pseudogene status. CDR3 length equals 10 residues. The CDR3 is CASRLYEQYF. The CDR3 DNA is TGTGCAAGTCGCCTTTACGAGCAGTACTTC.

With regard to this clone: Different DNA sequences within this sample yield the same CDR3. The chain links TRBV20-1 to TRBJ2-7; D may be TRBD1 (6 bases). V lost 6 bases, J lost 4 bases, and 10 bases lay in between. The CDR3 is made up of 11 amino acids. Germline V gives CDR1 DFQATT, CDR2 SNEGSKA (reference sequence). The CDR3 region is CSALGGYEQYF. Written as DNA, the CDR3 is TGCAGTGCGCTAGGGGGTTACGAGCAGTACTTC.

The chain carries TRBV7-2 and TRBJ2-7, with 9 bases identical to TRBD1. CDR1 SGHTA and CDR2 FQGNSA come from the germline V gene. The CDR3 is 14 residues long. V lost 5 bases to trimming and J lost 6 bases; unmatched junction nucleotides: 8. The chain's CDR3 is CASSHQGDRVEQYF. The CDR3, as DNA: TGTGCCAGCAGCCATCAGGGGGACAGGGTCGAGCAGTACTTC.

This sequence joins TRBV5-4 and TRBJ2-7, with D possibly being TRBD1 (6 bases). The V end was cut by 1 base, the J end by 1 base, with 9 bases between. Germline assignment: CDR1 SGHNT and CDR2 YYREEE (reference sequence). CDR3 length equals 14 residues. The CDR3 bases are TGTGCCAGCAGCTTGCAAGGACAGTCCTACGAGCAGTACTTC. Protein product: CASSLQGQSYEQYF.

J is TRBJ2-2 and V is TRBV7-6; D is unresolved. The ends were cut back, 5 bases at V and 6 bases at J, with 10 bases in the middle. Per the germline V gene, CDR1 is SGHVS and CDR2 is FNYEAQ. CDR3 size: 13 residues. In DNA form, the CDR3 reads TGTGCCAGCAGCGGATCGGGTGCCGGGGAGCTGTTTTTT. Protein sequence: CASSGSGAGELFF.

This chain links TRBV5-4 with TRBJ1-2; D might be TRBD1 (6 bases). Germline V gene sequence: CDR1 SGHNT, CDR2 YYREEE (reference sequence). V was cut by 0 bases and J by 6 bases, with 6 bases left in between. This CDR3 is 12 amino acids long. CDR3 protein: CASSLAGDGYTF. The DNA of the CDR3 is TGTGCCAGCAGCTTGGCAGGGGATGGCTACACCTTC.

The chain is built from TRBV29-1 and TRBJ1-2; 10 nucleotides align to TRBD1. The CDR3 covers 11 residues. J was trimmed by 6 bases and V by 7 bases; bases with no gene match: 2. Germline values: CDR1 SQVTM, CDR2 ANQGSEA. The CDR3 DNA sequence: TGCAGCGCGACAGGGGGCAATGGCTACACCTTC. Protein: CSATGGNGYTF.

The gene calls are TRBV4-1 and TRBJ2-2; no clear D gene. Germline lookup yields CDR1 MGHRA and CDR2 YSYEKL. Trimming stripped 0 bases from V and 2 bases from J, with 7 bases between. The CDR3 is 15 amino acids. In nucleotides, the CDR3 is TGCGCCAGCAGCCAAGAAGCCCTAAACACCGGGGAGCTGTTTTTT. It specifies CASSQEALNTGELFF.

The chain has TRBV2 and TRBJ1-3, with a tentative D call TRBD1 (5 bases). Germline V gives CDR1 SNHLY, CDR2 FYNNEI. The CDR3 is 16 amino acids. Trimming removed 3 bases from V and 1 base from J, with 13 bases in between. CDR3 residues: CASSDSKGSSGNTIYF. The CDR3 DNA reads as TGTGCCAGCAGTGATTCCAAGGGGTCGTCTGGAAACACCATATATTTT.

The chain recombines TRBV27 with TRBJ2-2; D unclear. The CDR3 is made up of 12 amino acids. V lost 3 bases, J lost 5 bases, and 4 bases lay in between. Germline lookup yields CDR1 MNHEY and CDR2 SMNVEV (reference sequence). CDR3 in DNA: TGTGCCAGCAGTTTTCTGACCGGGGAGCTGTTTTTT. It yields the protein CASSFLTGELFF.

This clone appeared a single time. This chain joins TRBV7-9 and TRBJ1-2; possible D gene TRBD1, 5 bases. Deletions cut 3 bases from V and 6 bases from J, with 14 bases between. Germline CDR1 is SEHNR and CDR2 is FQNEAQ (reference sequence). This CDR3 spans 14 amino acids. The CDR3 reads CASSLQGTKDGYTF. CDR3 nucleotide sequence: TGTGCCAGCAGCTTGCAGGGAACTAAGGATGGCTACACCTTC.

Details on this clone: Other DNA sequences in this sample translate to the same CDR3. The gene calls are TRBV10-3 and TRBJ1-2; TRBD1 matches at 8 bases. Germline-derived CDR1 and CDR2 are ENHRY and SYGVKD. The CDR3 is 14 amino acids. The V segment lost 2 bases and the J segment 2 bases; nucleotides outside the gene matches: 1. As DNA, the CDR3 is TGTGCCATCAGTGAGACAGGGGGGAACTATGGCTACACCTTC. Encoded protein: CAISETGGNYGYTF.

The chain carries TRBV7-9 and TRBJ2-7; 7 bases align to TRBD1. The germline V gene has CDR1 SEHNR and CDR2 FQNEAQ (reference sequence). V trimming: 5 bases; J trimming: 3 bases; junction bases outside the gene matches: 10. This CDR3 has 15 amino acids. The chain's CDR3 is CASSTSQGVGYEQYF. As DNA, the CDR3 is TGTGCCAGCAGCACATCCCAGGGGGTAGGCTACGAGCAGTACTTC.

V usage is TRBV30 and J usage is TRBJ1-6; D not resolved. The CDR3 loop spans 14 amino acids. CDR1 and CDR2 (germline): GTSNPN, SVGIG (reference sequence). V lost 3 bases to trimming and J lost 8 bases, with 14 bases between them. CDR3 residues: CAWSPPAVDSPLHF. The CDR3 DNA is TGTGCCTGGAGCCCACCTGCAGTGGATTCACCCCTCCACTTT.

The rearrangement joins TRBV7-2 to TRBJ1-4; D is perhaps TRBD1 (6 bases). The CDR3 is 15 amino acids. Trimming removed 5 bases from V and 5 bases from J, with 15 bases in between. In germline, CDR1 is SGHTA, CDR2 FQGNSA. The CDR3 nucleotides read TGTGCCAGCAGCGAACCAGGGGTTGGGAATGAAAAACTGTTTTTT. It specifies CASSEPGVGNEKLFF.